This T cell receptor beta chain was found in a study of blood T cell repertoires in COVID-19. The germline CDR1 and CDR2 sequences are SGHKS and YYEKEE (reference sequence). V lost 3 bases, J lost 3 bases, and 8 bases stayed unmatched. The CDR3 runs 15 residues. Authors' processing steps: Amplified reference gene primers provided the basis for estimating nucleated cell counts. Data came from immunoSEQ multiplex PCR; TCRdb stores just in-frame clones and leaves some out. D and trimming come from the DNA, and the V and J calls and clone size come from that table. Here the sample spans about 200,000 clones, approximately 83% being singletons.

The specimen sequenced was peripheral blood. V usage is TRBV5-5 and J usage is TRBJ1-2, with TRBD1 matching over 7 bases. This clonotype originated in a man between 60 and 75 years old with acute or convalescent COVID-19. CDR3 bases: TGTGCCAGCAGCTCACTCAGGGGGACAGACTATGGCTACACCTTC. This encodes CASSSLRGTDYGYTF.